This T cell receptor beta chain was profiled in a study of blood T cell repertoires in COVID-19. Here immunoSEQ multiplex PCR was the method, and the copy in TCRdb shows in-frame clones only, minus some. The repertoire includes roughly 250,000 clones, about nine tenths of them detected once, and 2% to 3% sits in the top ten. Unmatched junction bases numbered 4, after V lost 5 bases and J lost 4 bases. CDR3 length equals 13 residues. Germline values: CDR1 MNHEY, CDR2 SMNVEV (reference sequence). Sequencing was performed on peripheral blood. This receptor was obtained from a person between 18 and 30 years old with COVID-19, enrolled during active disease. The chain employs TRBV27 and TRBJ2-7; TRBD2 aligns across 8 bases. The CDR3 loop reads CASSTGLVYEQYF. CDR3 coding DNA: TGTGCCAGCAGTACGGGACTAGTGTACGAGCAGTACTTC.